This TCR beta chain was found in a study of regulatory T cells in long-lasting Graves disease. The sample holds many counts of this clonotype. Time point noted: newly diagnosed GD, antithyroid drugs for less than 3 months. RNA from PBMCs was the source of the TCR library. Relying on iRepertoire HTBI primers and Arm-PCR of CDR3 regions, the team built TCR beta libraries. Each CDR3 protein gets one entry after TCRdb re-called the multiplex PCR reads with MiXCR. The sample holds around 470,000 distinct CDR3 sequences; 14% are singletons and the top ten take roughly a sixth. Trimming took off 2 bases at V and 0 bases at J, with 14 bases between the two ends. The CDR3 is made up of 17 amino acids. Germline values: CDR1 MNHEY, CDR2 SMNVEV (reference sequence). The sample also formed part of further work on T cells in Graves' hyperthyroidism and ophthalmopathy. This second study notes: The HTBI primer set was used in a first-round RT-PCR of the TCR CDR3.

The sequences come from peripheral blood mononuclear cells (PBMCs), collected at new diagnosis, from a patient treated with antithyroid drugs. The V and J genes are TRBV27 and TRBJ2-1, with D tentatively TRBD1 (5 bases). The receptor was derived from a woman aged 45-59 years with Graves disease. This CDR3 is CASSLSAGLISYNEQFF. The CDR3 region has the DNA TGTGCCAGCAGTTTAAGTGCAGGGTTGATCTCCTACAATGAGCAGTTCTTC.